The following is a T cell receptor (beta chain) sequence with its context. The data stem from a study of blood T cell repertoires in COVID-19. Study-wide background: The origin of the acute and convalescent COVID-19 samples was the United States, Italy and Spain. Sample material is recorded as cDNA or gDNA derived from T cells, B-cell-depleted T cells, or PBMCs.

After removal of 2 bases from V and 5 bases from J, the junction contained 16 bases not matched to a gene. Germline V lookup: CDR1 ENHRY, CDR2 SYGVKD. The CDR3 length is 19 residues. Original processing methods: Amplification with reference gene primers provided the estimates of nucleated cell counts. Generated by immunoSEQ multiplex PCR, the TCRdb table keeps only in-frame clones and is missing some. The DNA was the basis for D and trimming; V, J and clone size are from that table. The profile shows over 85,000 clones, around 79% of them singletons. Sequenced input: peripheral blood. This sequence joins TRBV10-3 and TRBJ2-1; the match to TRBD2 covers 9 bases. The source is a human donor in a cohort sampled during active COVID-19. The CDR3 here is CAISERGTSLRLGHNEQFF. CDR3 nucleotides: TGTGCCATCAGTGAGAGGGGGACTAGCCTTCGGCTTGGACACAATGAGCAGTTCTTC.